This paragraph reports one T cell receptor beta chain. Its target is unknown. V lost 8 bases to trimming and J lost 0 bases; unmatched junction nucleotides: 4. The CDR3 runs 15 residues. The germline V gene has CDR1 DFQATT and CDR2 SNEGSKA (reference sequence). The data stem from a study of blood T cells in healthy people across ages. General observations from the study: The study found more naive CD4+ cells and higher diversity in long-lived than aged donors. Because donor CMV status was unknown, expanded clonotype changes were possibly confounded. PBMCs left unsorted prevented a conclusive naive versus antigen-experienced comparison.

PCR was performed a second time for about 6 to 12 cycles using a sample-barcoded 5' primer and a J-beta primer mix. TCRdb recomputed calls from the 5' RACE reads with MiXCR, one row per CDR3 protein. The repertoire includes about 1.8 million distinct CDR3 sequences, about 50% of them detected once, and around 2.1% sits in the top ten. A minimum of 6 micrograms of total RNA was extracted per sample. The chain links TRBV20-1 to TRBJ2-1; 13 bases line up with TRBD2. Specimen: blood. The origin of this receptor is a woman aged 40 to 55 in good health. CDR3 bases: TGCAGTCCGACTAGCGGGGGGCTCTCCTACAATGAGCAGTTCTTC. Its translation: CSPTSGGLSYNEQFF.